This TCR beta chain emerged from a study of cytomegalovirus exposure and HLA in healthy donors. The CDR3 has 15 residues. V gave up 3 bases and J gave up 8 bases, with 20 bases separating them. Germline V gene data show CDR1 as SGHNT and CDR2 as YYREEE (reference sequence). Whole-study findings and limits: TCR beta sequences reportedly predicted most subjects' HLA-A and HLA-B alleles accurately. The CMV antigen specificity of a few CMV-associated chains was confirmed through in vitro analysis.

PCR primers comprised 60 Vbeta and 13 Jbeta primers. Measured with immunoSEQ multiplex PCR; TCRdb has only the in-frame clones, and not every one. The repertoire holds fewer than 200,000 clones, with roughly 82% as singletons. About this clone itself: Its antigen is unknown.

The chain couples TRBV5-4 to TRBJ1-2; D call uncertain. The TCR sequence derives from a man aged 45-60 years in good health and CMV-seropositive. The specimen sequenced was PBMCs. The CDR3 here is CASSSGLVRNSGYTF. The CDR3 DNA is TGTGCCAGCAGCTCTGGACTCGTGAGGAATAGCGGCTACACCTTC.